The rows below give T cell receptor beta chains drawn from one sample of a study of cytomegalovirus exposure and HLA in healthy donors. Sequenced by immunoSEQ multiplex PCR; TCRdb stores in-frame clones only, minus some. The sample contains some 150,000 clones, about 88% of which appear only once. Sequencing was performed on PBMCs. The receptors stem from a man between 18 and 35 years old in good health and CMV-seropositive. The CDR3 runs from the conserved cysteine through the conserved F or W. The D gene is left open where the match is weak. Clone size appears in some rows only: once, few, many, or a class for an expanded clone.

J gene: TRBJ2-7; V gene: TRBV7-2; clone size: .; D gene: TRBD2; CDR3 DNA: TGTGCCAGCAGCTTAGGAGGGACTAGCGTCAGACGAACCTACGAGCAGTACTTC; CDR3 protein: CASSLGGTSVRRTYEQYF
J gene: TRBJ2-7; V gene: TRBV6-5; clone size: .; D gene: .; CDR3 DNA: TGTGCCAGCAGTTACTCGGGAGGACGGGGCGAGCAGTACTTC; CDR3 protein: CASSYSGGRGEQYF
J gene: TRBJ2-1; V gene: TRBV19; clone size: .; D gene: TRBD2; CDR3 DNA: TGTGCCAGTAGTATGTCAGCGGGAGTTCGGGGTGAGCAGTTCTTC; CDR3 protein: CASSMSAGVRGEQFF
J gene: TRBJ1-2; V gene: TRBV4-1; clone size: .; D gene: .; CDR3 DNA: TGCGCCAGCAGCCGCCTAGAGGTGACCTATGGCTACACCTTC; CDR3 protein: CASSRLEVTYGYTF
J gene: TRBJ2-3; V gene: TRBV9; clone size: .; D gene: .; CDR3 DNA: TGTGCCAGCAGCGTAGGGTCTGGACATCAGACGACAGATACGCAGTATTTT; CDR3 protein: CASSVGSGHQTTDTQYF
J gene: TRBJ2-4; V gene: TRBV9; clone size: .; D gene: .; CDR3 DNA: TGTGCCAGCAGCGTCGACATAGCCAAAAACATTCAGTACTTC; CDR3 protein: CASSVDIAKNIQYF
J gene: TRBJ1-2; V gene: TRBV7-2; clone size: .; D gene: TRBD1; CDR3 DNA: TGTGCCAGCAGCTTTTCCGGGACAGGGAACTATGGCTACACCTTC; CDR3 protein: CASSFSGTGNYGYTF
J gene: TRBJ2-3; V gene: TRBV9; clone size: .; D gene: TRBD2; CDR3 DNA: TGTGCCAGCAGCGTAGGAAGGGGGACTAGCGGGAGGAGGACAGATACGCAGTATTTT; CDR3 protein: CASSVGRGTSGRRTDTQYF
J gene: TRBJ1-4; V gene: TRBV7-9; clone size: .; D gene: .; CDR3 DNA: TGTGCCAGCAGCTTTAGAGGGGAGGATGAAAAACTGTTTTTT; CDR3 protein: CASSFRGEDEKLFF
J gene: TRBJ1-1; V gene: TRBV19; clone size: .; D gene: .; CDR3 DNA: TGTGCCAGTAGTGGTGTTAGGAACACTGAAGCTTTCTTT; CDR3 protein: CASSGVRNTEAFF
J gene: TRBJ2-1; V gene: TRBV4-2; clone size: few; D gene: .; CDR3 DNA: TGTGCCAGCAGCTTGATAGGGGGTAATGAGCAGTTCTTC; CDR3 protein: CASSLIGGNEQFF
J gene: TRBJ1-4; V gene: TRBV9; clone size: .; D gene: .; CDR3 DNA: TGTGCCAGCAGCCCCCAAACAGCCGCAACTAATGAAAAACTGTTTTTT; CDR3 protein: CASSPQTAATNEKLFF
J gene: TRBJ2-5; V gene: TRBV7-3; clone size: .; D gene: .; CDR3 DNA: TGTGCCAGCAGCCCTTGGGGGGTACAAGAGACCCAGTACTTC; CDR3 protein: CASSPWGVQETQYF
J gene: TRBJ2-7; V gene: TRBV7-9; clone size: .; D gene: .; CDR3 DNA: TGTGCCAGCAGCTTCGATGTCGGGGCGGGGGAGCAGTACTTC; CDR3 protein: CASSFDVGAGEQYF
J gene: TRBJ1-1; V gene: TRBV5-1; clone size: once; D gene: TRBD1; CDR3 DNA: TGCGCCAGCAGAGCAGGACAGGGAGGCGGGGTGAACACTGAAGCTTTCTTT; CDR3 protein: CASRAGQGGGVNTEAFF
J gene: TRBJ1-1; V gene: TRBV27; clone size: .; D gene: .; CDR3 DNA: TGTGCCAGCAGCTCAATCCCGCTGCGGGGCAGGGACACTGAAGCTTTCTTT; CDR3 protein: CASSSIPLRGRDTEAFF
J gene: TRBJ2-2; V gene: TRBV19; clone size: .; D gene: .; CDR3 DNA: TGTGCCAGTAGGCTAGGAGGGACCGGGGAGCTGTTTTTT; CDR3 protein: CASRLGGTGELFF
J gene: TRBJ1-5; V gene: TRBV19; clone size: few; D gene: .; CDR3 DNA: TGTGCCAGTAGTATAGGGTGGCAGGGCAATCAGCCCCAGCATTTT; CDR3 protein: CASSIGWQGNQPQHF
J gene: TRBJ2-2; V gene: TRBV9; clone size: .; D gene: .; CDR3 DNA: TGTGCCAGCAGCGCCACCGACAGGAACACCGGGGAGCTGTTTTTT; CDR3 protein: CASSATDRNTGELFF
J gene: TRBJ1-5; V gene: TRBV27; clone size: .; D gene: .; CDR3 DNA: TGTGCCAGCAGTTTTGGAGGGTATAGCAATCAGCCCCAGCATTTT; CDR3 protein: CASSFGGYSNQPQHF
J gene: TRBJ2-7; V gene: TRBV7-6; clone size: .; D gene: TRBD1; CDR3 DNA: TGTGCCAGCAGCTTAGCGCCGGGACAGGGGTTTTACGAGCAGTACTTC; CDR3 protein: CASSLAPGQGFYEQYF
J gene: TRBJ2-1; V gene: TRBV30; clone size: .; D gene: .; CDR3 DNA: TGTGCCTGGAGTGTATGGGGCAGGGGCTTGGACAATGAGCAGTTCTTC; CDR3 protein: CAWSVWGRGLDNEQFF
J gene: TRBJ2-6; V gene: TRBV4-3; clone size: .; D gene: TRBD2; CDR3 DNA: TGCGCCAGCAGCCAAGATAAACTAGCGGGGGGGAGAGGGGCCAACGTCCTGACTTTC; CDR3 protein: CASSQDKLAGGRGANVLTF
J gene: TRBJ2-7; V gene: TRBV25-1; clone size: .; D gene: .; CDR3 DNA: TGTGCCAGCAGTGAATCGGGGAGCTCCTACGAGCAGTACTTC; CDR3 protein: CASSESGSSYEQYF
J gene: TRBJ2-1; V gene: TRBV4-3; clone size: .; D gene: TRBD2; CDR3 DNA: TGCGCCAGCAGCCAAGATCCCTCCACTAGCGGGAGAGGGGATGAGCAGTTCTTC; CDR3 protein: CASSQDPSTSGRGDEQFF
J gene: TRBJ1-6; V gene: TRBV6-5; clone size: few; D gene: .; CDR3 DNA: TGTGCCAGCAGTTACTCCGGGGATGGGGATTCACCCCTCCACTTT; CDR3 protein: CASSYSGDGDSPLHF
J gene: TRBJ1-5; V gene: TRBV18; clone size: .; D gene: TRBD1; CDR3 DNA: TGTGCCAGCTCACCCACAGGGGCACAGCCCCAGCATTTT; CDR3 protein: CASSPTGAQPQHF
J gene: TRBJ1-2; V gene: TRBV7-2; clone size: .; D gene: TRBD1; CDR3 DNA: TGTGCCAGCAGCGGACAGGGGGGTAACTATGGCTACACCTTC; CDR3 protein: CASSGQGGNYGYTF
J gene: TRBJ2-3; V gene: TRBV5-1; clone size: .; D gene: .; CDR3 DNA: TGCGCCAGCAGCTTGCCTACTACATCTGGTACAGATACGCAGTATTTT; CDR3 protein: CASSLPTTSGTDTQYF
J gene: TRBJ1-2; V gene: TRBV7-9; clone size: few; D gene: TRBD1; CDR3 DNA: TGTGCCAGCAGCTTAGAGGCGGGACAGGGGTATGGCTACACCTTC; CDR3 protein: CASSLEAGQGYGYTF
J gene: TRBJ1-2; V gene: TRBV29-1; clone size: .; D gene: .; CDR3 DNA: TGCAGCGTTGAAGAGGCCAGGGGCTATGGCTACACCTTC; CDR3 protein: CSVEEARGYGYTF
J gene: TRBJ2-1; V gene: TRBV7-6; clone size: few; D gene: .; CDR3 DNA: TGTGCCAGCAGCTTAGCGGCGGGCGAGCGGCAGTTCTTC; CDR3 protein: CASSLAAGERQFF
J gene: TRBJ1-3; V gene: TRBV7-6; clone size: .; D gene: .; CDR3 DNA: TGTGCCAGCAGCCCACAGAGCTCTGGAAACACCATATATTTT; CDR3 protein: CASSPQSSGNTIYF
J gene: TRBJ2-1; V gene: TRBV29-1; clone size: .; D gene: .; CDR3 DNA: TGCAGCGTCCCATCTGAGCAGTTCTTC; CDR3 protein: CSVPSEQFF
J gene: TRBJ2-2; V gene: TRBV11-3; clone size: few; D gene: .; CDR3 DNA: TGTGCCAGCAGCTTAAGGGGGAACACCGGGGAGCTGTTTTTT; CDR3 protein: CASSLRGNTGELFF
J gene: TRBJ2-5; V gene: TRBV30; clone size: .; D gene: TRBD2; CDR3 DNA: TGTGCCTGGAGTGTAGTGGCGGGAGGGGAGACCCAGTACTTC; CDR3 protein: CAWSVVAGGETQYF
J gene: TRBJ2-3; V gene: TRBV7-3; clone size: .; D gene: .; CDR3 DNA: TGTGCCAGCAGCTTAATGGCCAGCGGCACAGATACGCAGTATTTT; CDR3 protein: CASSLMASGTDTQYF
J gene: TRBJ1-3; V gene: TRBV4-3; clone size: .; D gene: .; CDR3 DNA: TGCGCCAGCAGCCAAGGGCAAGGAAACACCATATATTTT; CDR3 protein: CASSQGQGNTIYF
J gene: TRBJ2-2; V gene: TRBV4-1; clone size: .; D gene: .; CDR3 DNA: TGCGCCAGCAGCCAAGAAGGACGGGGGAACACCGGGGAGCTGTTTTTT; CDR3 protein: CASSQEGRGNTGELFF
J gene: TRBJ2-7; V gene: TRBV19; clone size: .; D gene: .; CDR3 DNA: TGTGCCAGCCACCCCGTGGGCAGCAACGAGCAGTACTTC; CDR3 protein: CASHPVGSNEQYF
J gene: TRBJ1-1; V gene: TRBV5-1; clone size: .; D gene: TRBD1; CDR3 DNA: TGCGCCAGCAGCTTACAGGGGGCCCTCGGCACTGAAGCTTTCTTT; CDR3 protein: CASSLQGALGTEAFF
J gene: TRBJ2-2; V gene: TRBV5-6; clone size: .; D gene: TRBD2; CDR3 DNA: TGTGCCAGCAGCGGTGGACTAGGGAACACCGGGGAGCTGTTTTTT; CDR3 protein: CASSGGLGNTGELFF
J gene: TRBJ2-7; V gene: TRBV19; clone size: .; D gene: TRBD2; CDR3 DNA: TGTGCCAGTAGTCCAACTAGCGGGGGGTTCTACGAGCAGTACTTC; CDR3 protein: CASSPTSGGFYEQYF